This is a list of T cell receptor beta chains from one sample in a study of CD8+ T cells in alopecia areata. TCRdb keeps only in-frame clones here, not all; method: immunoSEQ multiplex PCR. The sample consists of 200,000 to 250,000 clones, just over 65% of them appearing once. This specimen was CD4+ T cells sorted from blood, taken between weeks 44 and 45, from a patient treated with tofacitinib. The receptors derive from a human donor with alopecia areata. Both conserved end residues are part of each CDR3. D genes are given only for firm matches. Clone sizes are given selectively: once, few, many, or a class where the clone is expanded.

clone_size | j_call | v_call | d_call | cdr3_aa | cdr3_nt
once | TRBJ1-1 | TRBV19 | - | CASSIYGRNTEAFF | TGTGCCAGTAGTATTTATGGACGGAACACTGAAGCTTTCTTT
- | TRBJ2-3 | TRBV29-1 | TRBD2 | CSVGSGADTQYF | TGCAGCGTGGGAAGCGGGGCAGATACGCAGTATTTT
- | TRBJ1-5 | TRBV6-5 | TRBD1 | CASSYSKGAGQPQHF | TGTGCCAGCAGTTACTCGAAGGGGGCAGGACAGCCCCAGCATTTT
- | TRBJ2-6 | TRBV28 | - | CASSLRWGRGTGANVLTF | TGTGCCAGCAGTTTGAGGTGGGGTCGGGGTACTGGGGCCAACGTCCTGACTTTC
- | TRBJ2-1 | TRBV19 | - | CASRIVGSDNEQFF | TGTGCCAGTAGGATCGTGGGGAGCGACAATGAGCAGTTCTTC
- | TRBJ2-3 | TRBV19 | - | CASSIRDSLRDTQYF | TGTGCCAGTAGTATCCGGGACTCCTTGAGGGATACGCAGTATTTT
- | TRBJ2-2 | TRBV29-1 | - | CSVEPLLRTGELLF | TGCAGCGTTGAACCCCTATTGCGGACCGGGGAGCTGCTTTTT
few | TRBJ2-1 | TRBV4-1 | - | CASSQDLSGAYNEQFF | TGCGCCAGCAGCCAAGATTTAAGCGGAGCCTACAATGAGCAGTTCTTC
few | TRBJ2-3 | TRBV28 | - | CASSAGDRSDTQYF | TGTGCCAGCTCCGCGGGGGACAGATCAGATACGCAGTATTTT
- | TRBJ1-2 | TRBV15 | - | CATSRGGTVADYGYTF | TGTGCCACCAGCAGAGGGGGGACCGTGGCTGACTATGGCTACACCTTC
few | TRBJ2-1 | TRBV7-2 | TRBD2 | CASSLASGTTDNEQFF | TGTGCCAGCAGCTTAGCTAGCGGGACTACTGACAATGAGCAGTTCTTC
- | TRBJ2-3 | TRBV6-1 | - | CASRAVTDTQYF | TGTGCCAGCAGAGCCGTTACAGATACGCAGTATTTT
few | TRBJ1-2 | TRBV29-1 | - | CSVERGVDYGYTF | TGCAGCGTTGAAAGGGGAGTCGACTATGGCTACACCTTC
- | TRBJ1-4 | TRBV7-2 | - | CASSSVDSNEKLFF | TGTGCCAGCAGCTCCGTGGACAGTAATGAAAAACTGTTTTTT
- | TRBJ2-7 | TRBV29-1 | - | CSVGGQLPYEQYF | TGCAGCGTTGGAGGCCAGCTACCCTACGAGCAGTACTTC
- | TRBJ1-5 | TRBV10-3 | - | CAISEGLGQPQHF | TGTGCCATCAGTGAAGGGTTAGGTCAGCCCCAGCATTTT
- | TRBJ2-2 | TRBV2 | TRBD2 | CASSETAGGLTGELFF | TGTGCCAGCAGTGAAACAGCGGGGGGGCTTACCGGGGAGCTGTTTTTT
- | TRBJ2-7 | TRBV6-5 | - | CASTSGQFHEQYF | TGTGCCAGCACCTCGGGGCAGTTTCACGAGCAGTACTTC
- | TRBJ2-1 | TRBV2 | TRBD1 | CASSEAGQDPYNEQFF | TGTGCCAGCAGTGAAGCGGGACAGGACCCCTACAATGAGCAGTTCTTC
- | TRBJ1-2 | TRBV19 | - | CASSGTGAYGYTF | TGTGCCAGTAGTGGCACCGGGGCATATGGCTACACCTTC
few | TRBJ1-2 | TRBV29-1 | - | CSVERVRYRESEGYTF | TGCAGCGTTGAACGAGTGCGCTACAGGGAATCGGAAGGCTACACCTTC
- | TRBJ1-4 | TRBV20-1 | - | CSARGIEKLFF | TGCAGTGCTAGAGGCATCGAAAAACTGTTTTTT
few | TRBJ2-7 | TRBV29-1 | TRBD1 | CSGNAGTAYEQYF | TGCAGCGGTAATGCCGGGACAGCCTACGAGCAGTACTTC
- | TRBJ1-1 | TRBV11-1 | - | CASSLLFSEAFF | TGTGCCAGCAGCTTACTCTTCTCTGAAGCTTTCTTT
- | TRBJ2-1 | TRBV5-4 | TRBD1 | CASSLRTGGPNEQFF | TGTGCCAGCAGCTTAAGGACAGGGGGCCCAAATGAGCAGTTCTTC
once | TRBJ2-7 | TRBV6-1 | - | CASSESGSKQYF | TGTGCCAGCAGTGAATCCGGCAGTAAGCAGTACTTC
few | TRBJ2-3 | TRBV29-1 | - | CSVSPQPDTQYF | TGCAGCGTTAGCCCACAGCCAGATACGCAGTATTTT
- | TRBJ1-6 | TRBV6-1 | - | CASRANNSPLHF | TGTGCCAGCAGAGCTAATAATTCACCCCTCCACTTT
- | TRBJ2-3 | TRBV11-3 | - | CASSLDGLGDTQYF | TGTGCCAGCAGCTTAGATGGGCTGGGGGATACGCAGTATTTT
- | TRBJ2-3 | TRBV30 | - | CAWSTSYRTDTQYF | TGTGCCTGGAGCACATCATATCGCACAGATACGCAGTATTTT
few | TRBJ2-3 | TRBV9 | TRBD2 | CASSVGVAGATDTQYF | TGTGCCAGCAGCGTAGGGGTAGCGGGGGCCACAGATACGCAGTATTTT
- | TRBJ2-2 | TRBV30 | - | CAWSLLAATGELFF | TGTGCCTGGAGTTTGTTAGCGGCCACCGGGGAGCTGTTTTTT
- | TRBJ2-1 | TRBV5-1 | TRBD1 | CASAAGQGGNEQFF | TGCGCCAGCGCCGCGGGACAGGGAGGGAATGAGCAGTTCTTC
- | TRBJ1-4 | TRBV6-5 | TRBD1 | CASSYGGTGGEKLFF | TGTGCCAGCAGTTACGGTGGGACAGGTGGTGAAAAACTGTTTTTT
- | TRBJ2-1 | TRBV7-2 | TRBD2 | CASIPRAGGRNEQFF | TGTGCCAGCATCCCTCGAGCGGGGGGGCGGAATGAGCAGTTCTTC
- | TRBJ1-6 | TRBV7-3 | - | CASSLGSGTGTSPLHF | TGTGCCAGCAGCTTAGGGAGCGGCACCGGGACATCACCCCTCCACTTT
few | TRBJ1-5 | TRBV7-2 | - | CASSLDGNQPQHF | TGTGCCAGCAGCTTAGACGGCAATCAGCCCCAGCATTTT
few | TRBJ2-1 | TRBV7-9 | TRBD2 | CASSPSGGASNEQFF | TGTGCCAGCAGCCCAAGCGGGGGGGCGAGTAATGAGCAGTTCTTC
- | TRBJ2-2 | TRBV15 | TRBD1 | CATSDPQGFTGELFF | TGTGCCACCAGCGATCCACAGGGGTTCACCGGGGAGCTGTTTTTT
- | TRBJ2-7 | TRBV25-1 | - | CASSPTGTLSYEQYF | TGTGCCAGCAGTCCGACCGGGACACTTTCCTACGAGCAGTACTTC
- | TRBJ1-2 | TRBV11-2 | TRBD1 | CASSLPQGASDYGYTF | TGTGCCAGCAGCCTCCCGCAGGGGGCGAGCGACTATGGCTACACCTTC
- | TRBJ1-6 | TRBV4-3 | - | CASSQDRNSPLHF | TGCGCCAGCAGCCAAGATCGAAATTCACCCCTCCACTTT
- | TRBJ2-1 | TRBV4-3 | - | CASSRGGSSYNEQFF | TGCGCCAGCAGCCGTGGGGGGAGCTCCTACAATGAGCAGTTCTTC
- | TRBJ1-5 | TRBV30 | - | CAWSVKGRGNQPQHF | TGTGCCTGGAGTGTCAAAGGCCGGGGCAATCAGCCCCAGCATTTT
few | TRBJ2-1 | TRBV5-1 | TRBD2 | CASSVPTSGGINEQFF | TGCGCCAGCAGCGTACCCACTAGCGGGGGGATTAATGAGCAGTTCTTC
- | TRBJ2-5 | TRBV5-1 | - | CASREGSQETQYF | TGCGCCAGCAGGGAAGGGAGTCAAGAGACCCAGTACTTC